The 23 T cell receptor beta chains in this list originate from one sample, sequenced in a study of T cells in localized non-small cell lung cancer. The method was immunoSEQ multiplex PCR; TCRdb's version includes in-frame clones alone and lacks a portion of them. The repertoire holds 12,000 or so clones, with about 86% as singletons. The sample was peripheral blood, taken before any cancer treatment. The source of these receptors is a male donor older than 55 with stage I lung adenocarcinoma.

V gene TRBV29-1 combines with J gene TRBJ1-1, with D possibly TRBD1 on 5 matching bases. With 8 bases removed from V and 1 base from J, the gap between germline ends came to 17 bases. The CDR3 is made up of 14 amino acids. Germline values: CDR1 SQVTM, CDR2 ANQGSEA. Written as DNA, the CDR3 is TGCAGCACATCAGGGTTTAGGGGGAACACTGAAGCTTTCTTT. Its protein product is CSTSGFRGNTEAFF.

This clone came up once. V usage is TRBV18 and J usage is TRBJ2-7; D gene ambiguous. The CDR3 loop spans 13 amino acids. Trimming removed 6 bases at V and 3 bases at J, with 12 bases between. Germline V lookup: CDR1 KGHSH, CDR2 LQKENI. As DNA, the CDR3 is TGTGCCAGCTCCCCAACTGGGATCTACGAGCAGTACTTC. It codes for CASSPTGIYEQYF.

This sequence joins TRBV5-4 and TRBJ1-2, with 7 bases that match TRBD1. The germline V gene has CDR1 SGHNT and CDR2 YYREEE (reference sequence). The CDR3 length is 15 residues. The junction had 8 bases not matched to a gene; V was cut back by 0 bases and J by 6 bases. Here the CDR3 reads CASSLGRQGLNGYTF. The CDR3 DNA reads TGTGCCAGCAGCTTGGGGAGACAGGGCTTAAATGGCTACACCTTC.

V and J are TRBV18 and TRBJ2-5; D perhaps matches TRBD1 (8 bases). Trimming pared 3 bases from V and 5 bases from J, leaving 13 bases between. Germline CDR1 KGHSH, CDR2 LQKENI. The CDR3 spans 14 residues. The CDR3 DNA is TGTGCCAGCTCACCCGACAGGGGAGGGGAGACCCAGTACTTC. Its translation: CASSPDRGGETQYF.

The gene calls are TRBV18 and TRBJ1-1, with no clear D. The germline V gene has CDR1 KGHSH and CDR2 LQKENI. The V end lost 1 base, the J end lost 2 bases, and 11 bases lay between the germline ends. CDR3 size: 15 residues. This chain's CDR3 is CASSPQSAENTEAFF. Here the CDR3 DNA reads TGTGCCAGCTCACCACAGTCGGCAGAAAACACTGAAGCTTTCTTT. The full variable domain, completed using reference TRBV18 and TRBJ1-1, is NAGVMQNPRHLVRRRGQEARLRCSPMKGHSHVYWYRQLPEEGLKFMVYLQKENIIDESGMPKERFSAEFPKEGPSILRIQQVVRGDSAAYFCASSPQSAENTEAFFGQGTRLTVV.

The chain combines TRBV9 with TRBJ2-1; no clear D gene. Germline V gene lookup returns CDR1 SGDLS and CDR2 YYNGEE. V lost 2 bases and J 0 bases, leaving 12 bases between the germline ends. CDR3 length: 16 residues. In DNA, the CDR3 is TGTGCCAGCAGCGTTCGATATAGGAGCTCCTACAATGAGCAGTTCTTC. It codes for CASSVRYRSSYNEQFF.

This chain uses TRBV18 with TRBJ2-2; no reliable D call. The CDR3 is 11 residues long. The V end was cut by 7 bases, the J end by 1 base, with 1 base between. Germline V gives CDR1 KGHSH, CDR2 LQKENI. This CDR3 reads CASLNTGELFF. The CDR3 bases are TGTGCCAGCTTGAACACCGGGGAGCTGTTTTTT.

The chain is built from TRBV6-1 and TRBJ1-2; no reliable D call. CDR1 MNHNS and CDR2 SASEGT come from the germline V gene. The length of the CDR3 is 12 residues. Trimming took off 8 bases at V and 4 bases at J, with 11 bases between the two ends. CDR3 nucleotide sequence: TGTGCCAGCGAGGATTCTGGCTATGGCTACACCTTC. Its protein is CASEDSGYGYTF.

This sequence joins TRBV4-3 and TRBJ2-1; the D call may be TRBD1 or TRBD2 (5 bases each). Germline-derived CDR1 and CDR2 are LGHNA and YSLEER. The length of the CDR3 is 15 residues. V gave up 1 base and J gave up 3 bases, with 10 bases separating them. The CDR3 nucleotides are TGCGCCAGCAGCCAAGTGAGGGACGACTACAATGAGCAGTTCTTC. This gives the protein CASSQVRDDYNEQFF.

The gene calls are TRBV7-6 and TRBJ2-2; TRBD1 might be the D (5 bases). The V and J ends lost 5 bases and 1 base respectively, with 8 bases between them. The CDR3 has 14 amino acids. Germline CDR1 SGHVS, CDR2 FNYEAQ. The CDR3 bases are TGTGCCAGCAGCCCAGGGTGGAACACCGGGGAGCTGTTTTTT. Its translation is CASSPGWNTGELFF.

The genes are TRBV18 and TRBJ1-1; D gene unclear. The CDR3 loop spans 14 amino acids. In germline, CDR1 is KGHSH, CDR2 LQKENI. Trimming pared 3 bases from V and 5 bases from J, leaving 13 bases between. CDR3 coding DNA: TGTGCCAGCTCACCTCCGCGGCTGAGGACTGAAGCTTTCTTT. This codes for CASSPPRLRTEAFF.

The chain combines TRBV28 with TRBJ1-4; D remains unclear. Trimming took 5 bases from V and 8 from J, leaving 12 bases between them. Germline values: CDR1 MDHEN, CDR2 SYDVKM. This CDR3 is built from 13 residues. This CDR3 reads CASSRDVGEKLFF. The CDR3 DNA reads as TGTGCCAGCAGTCGCGATGTAGGGGAAAAACTGTTTTTT. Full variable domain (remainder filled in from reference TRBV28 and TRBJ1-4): DVKVTQSSRYLVKRTGEKVFLECVQDMDHENMFWYRQDPGLGLRLIYFSYDVKMKEKGDIPEGYSVSREKKERFSLILESASTNQTSMYLCASSRDVGEKLFFGSGTQLSVL.

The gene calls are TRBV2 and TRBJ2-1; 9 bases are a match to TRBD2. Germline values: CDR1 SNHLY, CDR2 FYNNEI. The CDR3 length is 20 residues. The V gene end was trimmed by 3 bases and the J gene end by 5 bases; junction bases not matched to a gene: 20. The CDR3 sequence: CASSEFWLLSPRTSDNEQFF. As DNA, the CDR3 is TGTGCCAGCAGTGAGTTTTGGCTTCTTTCCCCCCGGACTAGCGACAATGAGCAGTTCTTC.

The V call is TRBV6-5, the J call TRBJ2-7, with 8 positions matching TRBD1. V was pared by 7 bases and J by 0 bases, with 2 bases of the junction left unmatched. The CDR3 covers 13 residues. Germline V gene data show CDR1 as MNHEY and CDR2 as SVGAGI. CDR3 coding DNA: TGTGCCAGCACAGGGACAGGCTCCTACGAGCAGTACTTC. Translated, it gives CASTGTGSYEQYF.

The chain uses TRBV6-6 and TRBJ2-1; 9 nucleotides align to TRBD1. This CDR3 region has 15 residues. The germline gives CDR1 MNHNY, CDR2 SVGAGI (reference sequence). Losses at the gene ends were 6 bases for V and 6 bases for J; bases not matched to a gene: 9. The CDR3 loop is CASSQPGQGPNEQFF. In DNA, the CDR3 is TGTGCCAGCAGCCAACCGGGACAGGGACCCAATGAGCAGTTCTTC.

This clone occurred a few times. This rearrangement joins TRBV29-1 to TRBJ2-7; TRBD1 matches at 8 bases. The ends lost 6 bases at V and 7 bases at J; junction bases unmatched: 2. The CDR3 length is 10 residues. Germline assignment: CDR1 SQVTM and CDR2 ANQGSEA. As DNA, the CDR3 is TGCAGCGTAGGGGACAGGGAGCAGTACTTC. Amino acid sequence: CSVGDREQYF.

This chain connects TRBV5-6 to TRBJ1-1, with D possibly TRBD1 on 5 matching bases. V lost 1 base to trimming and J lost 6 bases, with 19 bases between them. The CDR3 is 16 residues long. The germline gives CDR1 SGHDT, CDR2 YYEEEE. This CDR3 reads CASSLYKAGKRPEAFF. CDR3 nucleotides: TGTGCCAGCAGCTTGTATAAGGCAGGGAAGAGGCCTGAAGCTTTCTTT.

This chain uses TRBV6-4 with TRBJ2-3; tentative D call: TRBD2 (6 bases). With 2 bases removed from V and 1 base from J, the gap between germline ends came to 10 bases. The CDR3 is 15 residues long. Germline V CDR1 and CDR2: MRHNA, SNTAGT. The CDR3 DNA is TGTGCCAGCAGTGACGGGGGACTCGGCACAGATACGCAGTATTTT. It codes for CASSDGGLGTDTQYF.

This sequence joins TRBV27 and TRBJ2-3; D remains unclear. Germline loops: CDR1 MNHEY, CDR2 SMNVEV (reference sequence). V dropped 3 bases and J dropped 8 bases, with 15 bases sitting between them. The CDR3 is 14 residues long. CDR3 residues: CASSFGVLSGTQYF. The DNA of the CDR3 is TGTGCCAGCAGTTTTGGGGTTCTCTCGGGTACGCAGTATTTT.

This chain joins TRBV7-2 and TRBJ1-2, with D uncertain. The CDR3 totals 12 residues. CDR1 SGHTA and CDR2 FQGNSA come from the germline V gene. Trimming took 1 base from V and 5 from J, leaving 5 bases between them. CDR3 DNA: TGTGCCAGCAGCTTAGAGAGTTATGGCTACACCTTC. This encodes CASSLESYGYTF.

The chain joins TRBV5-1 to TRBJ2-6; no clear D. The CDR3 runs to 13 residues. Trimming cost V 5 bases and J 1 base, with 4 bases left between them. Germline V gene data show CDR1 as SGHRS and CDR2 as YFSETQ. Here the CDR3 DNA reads TGCGCCAGCAGGGGATCTGGGGCCAACGTCCTGACTTTC. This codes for CASRGSGANVLTF.

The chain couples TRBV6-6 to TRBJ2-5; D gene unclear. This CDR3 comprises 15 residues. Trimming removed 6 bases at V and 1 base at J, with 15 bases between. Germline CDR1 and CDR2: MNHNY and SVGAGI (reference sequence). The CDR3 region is CASSDAGKGQETQYF. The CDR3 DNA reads TGTGCCAGCAGCGACGCTGGGAAGGGCCAAGAGACCCAGTACTTC.

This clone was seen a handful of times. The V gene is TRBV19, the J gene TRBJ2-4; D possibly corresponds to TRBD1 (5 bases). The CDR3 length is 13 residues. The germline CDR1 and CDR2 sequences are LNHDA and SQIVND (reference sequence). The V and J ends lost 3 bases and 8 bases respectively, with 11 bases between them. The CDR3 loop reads CASSIQGTDIQYF. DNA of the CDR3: TGTGCCAGTAGTATTCAGGGAACGGACATTCAGTACTTC.